Presented here are 8 T cell receptor beta chains from one specimen sequenced in a study of T cell responses to AZD1222 COVID-19 vaccine. TCRdb keeps only in-frame clones here, not all; method: immunoSEQ multiplex PCR. The table shows over 110,000 clones, with more than 85% occurring only once. The material was peripheral blood, obtained on day 0 of AZD1222 vaccination. Every receptor here comes from an adult in good health.

J is TRBJ2-3 and V is TRBV25-1; 9 bases match TRBD2. CDR1 is MGHDK, CDR2 SYGVNS, per germline. The CDR3 extends over 16 amino acids. With V trimmed by 3 bases and J by 6 bases, 10 bases remained unmatched. CDR3 bases: TGTGCCAGCAGTGATCCCGGGACTAGCTCGTCCGATACGCAGTATTTT. Translation: CASSDPGTSSSDTQYF.

Turning to this clone: The same CDR3 is also encoded by other DNA sequences in this sample. This chain connects TRBV18 to TRBJ1-1; maybe TRBD1 (5 bases). Germline V CDR1 and CDR2: KGHSH, LQKENI. The CDR3 extends over 14 amino acids. The ends were cut back, 1 base at V and 3 bases at J, with 9 bases in the middle. CDR3 nucleotide sequence: TGTGCCAGCTCACCACGCGGGGGGGACACTGAAGCTTTCTTT. Encoded protein: CASSPRGGDTEAFF.

This clone was observed once. V gene TRBV29-1 combines with J gene TRBJ2-1; 8 bases are shared with TRBD1. Looked up from germline, CDR1 is SQVTM and CDR2 is ANQGSEA. The CDR3 is 13 residues long. V trimming: 5 bases; J trimming: 5 bases; junction bases outside the gene matches: 5. This CDR3 reads CSVWTGFDNEQFF. The DNA of the CDR3 is TGCAGCGTTTGGACAGGGTTCGACAATGAGCAGTTCTTC.

The chain recombines TRBV6-5 with TRBJ2-7; TRBD1 or TRBD2 may be the D gene (6 bases each). The CDR3 sequence is 14 residues long. Trimming took 2 bases from V and 1 from J, leaving 9 bases between them. From germline, CDR1 is MNHEY and CDR2 SVGAGI. DNA of the CDR3: TGTGCCAGCAGTTACGGGGGGCCATCCTACGAGCAGTACTTC. Its protein product is CASSYGGPSYEQYF.

The chain uses TRBV3-1 (or the pseudogene TRBV3-2) and TRBJ1-5, with 7 bases fitting TRBD1. Germline V gene data show CDR1 as LGHDT and CDR2 as YNNKEL (reference sequence). After removal of 6 bases from V and 6 bases from J, the junction contained 8 bases not matched to a gene. This CDR3 is built from 14 residues. The CDR3 DNA is TGTGCCAGCAGTTACACAGGGGCGGCTCAGCCCCAGCATTTT. This sequence encodes CASSYTGAAQPQHF.

The CDR3 DNA reads TGTGCCAGCAGTCGTACACCGGGACAGGTCTACGAGCAGTACTTC. It codes for CASSRTPGQVYEQYF. The V gene is TRBV6-5, the J gene TRBJ2-7; 8 nucleotides line up with TRBD1. Per germline, CDR1 MNHEY and CDR2 SVGAGI. After removal of 5 bases from V and 3 bases from J, the junction contained 9 bases not matched to a gene. This CDR3 contains 15 residues.

The chain is built from TRBV19 and TRBJ1-1; D is unresolved. The germline gives CDR1 LNHDA, CDR2 SQIVND (reference sequence). The CDR3 is 15 amino acids. Trimming removed 1 base at V and 1 base at J, with 10 bases between. The CDR3 nucleotides read TGTGCCAGTAGTATAGTTGGGATCCGGAACACTGAAGCTTTCTTT. Residues: CASSIVGIRNTEAFF. Combining the CDR3 with reference TRBV19 and TRBJ1-1 gives the whole variable domain DGGITQSPKYLFRKEGQNVTLSCEQNLNHDAMYWYRQDPGQGLRLIYYSQIVNDFQKGDIAEGYSVSREKKESFPLTVTSAQKNPTAFYLCASSIVGIRNTEAFFGQGTRLTVV.

The rearrangement joins TRBV12-3 or TRBV12-4 to TRBJ1-5; tentatively, D is TRBD1 (6 bases). V was shortened by 6 bases and J by 2 bases, with 8 bases between the two germline ends. The CDR3 runs to 13 residues. The CDR3 here is CASSRQGNQPQHF. Here the CDR3 DNA reads TGTGCCAGCAGCCGACAGGGCAATCAGCCCCAGCATTTT.